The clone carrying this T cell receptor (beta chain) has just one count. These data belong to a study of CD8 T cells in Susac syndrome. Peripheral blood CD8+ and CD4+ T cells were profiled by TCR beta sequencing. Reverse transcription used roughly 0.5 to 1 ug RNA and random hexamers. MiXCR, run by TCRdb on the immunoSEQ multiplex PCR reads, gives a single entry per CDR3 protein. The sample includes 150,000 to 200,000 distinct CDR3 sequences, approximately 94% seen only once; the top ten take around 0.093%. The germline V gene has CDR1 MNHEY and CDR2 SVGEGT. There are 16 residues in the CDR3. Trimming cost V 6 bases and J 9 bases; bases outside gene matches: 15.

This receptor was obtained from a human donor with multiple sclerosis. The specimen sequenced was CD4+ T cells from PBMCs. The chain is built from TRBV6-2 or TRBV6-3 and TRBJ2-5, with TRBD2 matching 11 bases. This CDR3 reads CASSRTTLLAGVAQYF. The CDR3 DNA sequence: TGTGCCAGCAGCCGAACAACACTACTAGCGGGAGTGGCCCAGTACTTC.